The 7 T cell receptor beta chains presented below share a single source sample, sequenced in a study of CD8+ T cells in alopecia areata. In each case, RNA was isolated and then reverse transcribed into cDNA as the sequencing template. Generated by immunoSEQ multiplex PCR, the TCRdb table keeps only in-frame clones and is missing some. The sample yields approximately 30,000 clones, around 60% seen once. The sequencing sample was made of NKG2D-high CD8+ T cells sorted from blood. Receptor source: a human donor with alopecia areata.

The V call is TRBV6-5, the J call TRBJ2-7; D might be TRBD1 or TRBD2, each matching 6 bases. From germline, CDR1 is MNHEY and CDR2 SVGAGI. This CDR3 spans 11 amino acids. The germline V and J ends were trimmed by 6 bases and 4 bases, with 7 bases remaining between them. The chain's CDR3 is CASRGGYEQYF. Here the CDR3 DNA reads TGTGCCAGCAGAGGGGGGTACGAGCAGTACTTC.

The chain is built from TRBV18 and TRBJ2-5; maybe TRBD1 (5 bases). V lost 0 bases and J 3 bases, leaving 5 bases between the germline ends. CDR3 length: 13 residues. Germline V CDR1 and CDR2: KGHSH, LQKENI. CDR3 amino acids: CASSPPTEETQYF. The CDR3 bases are TGTGCCAGCTCACCACCGACAGAAGAGACCCAGTACTTC.

The chain couples TRBV7-9 to TRBJ2-1, with D possibly matching TRBD2 (6 bases). The CDR3 extends over 15 amino acids. Germline loops: CDR1 SEHNR, CDR2 FQNEAQ (reference sequence). Between the trimmed V and J ends, which lost 5 bases and 6 bases, there was a span of 17 bases. CDR3 residues: CASSEAGTPSNEQFF. The CDR3 nucleotides read TGTGCCAGCAGCGAAGCCGGGACTCCTTCCAATGAGCAGTTCTTC.

V usage is TRBV29-1 and J usage is TRBJ1-5; 8 bases are a match to TRBD1. This CDR3 contains 14 residues. The V gene end was trimmed by 6 bases and the J gene end by 2 bases; junction bases not matched to a gene: 6. CDR1 and CDR2 (germline): SQVTM, ANQGSEA. The CDR3 region has the DNA TGCAGCGTCCGCCAGGGGGCGGGCAATCAGCCCCAGCATTTT. Its protein product is CSVRQGAGNQPQHF.

The V gene is TRBV18, the J gene TRBJ2-7; TRBD1 matches at 7 bases. CDR1 KGHSH and CDR2 LQKENI come from the germline V gene. With V trimmed by 0 bases and J by 3 bases, 2 bases remained unmatched. The CDR3 is made up of 14 amino acids. The DNA for the CDR3 is TGTGCCAGCTCACCACCTTGGGACAGCTACGAGCAGTACTTC. Translation: CASSPPWDSYEQYF.

The chain combines TRBV28 with TRBJ1-1, with 8 bases that match TRBD1. The germline V gene has CDR1 MDHEN and CDR2 SYDVKM. This CDR3 region has 13 residues. The junction had 7 bases not matched to a gene; V was cut back by 6 bases and J by 7 bases. The CDR3 reads CASRDRDINEAFF. CDR3 nucleotides: TGTGCCAGCAGGGACAGGGATATAAATGAAGCTTTCTTT.

The CDR3 spells CASSQVGLLSAFRSNQPQHF. The CDR3 bases are TGTGCCAGCAGCCAAGTTGGCCTCCTCTCAGCCTTCCGTAGCAATCAGCCCCAGCATTTT. The chain recombines TRBV4-2 with TRBJ1-5; D is unclear. CDR1 is LGHNA and CDR2 is YNFKEQ in the germline V gene. The V end lost 1 base, the J end lost 0 bases, and 22 bases lay between the germline ends. This CDR3 comprises 20 residues.